Reported below is one T cell receptor (beta chain). This clone was recorded only once. What this receptor recognizes is not known. Base qualities are not at hand, and no much larger clone is one base apart. The data stem from a study of shared clonotypes between healthy human individuals (dated by TCRdb to the early 2020s). For context, the study as a whole: A few men and two women, aged 18 to 49 years, made up the cohort. For each donor, CD4 naive and CD4 memory were each run on three plates, CD8 naive on two plates, and CD8 memory on one plate. To estimate repertoire size and how much clonotypes are shared between individuals, the study performed deep sequencing of blood TCR repertoires from 4 to 6 healthy adults. To increase sequencing depth and limit assay-specific biases, different laboratories used diverse techniques to prepare libraries and sequence TCR repertoires. Between about 0.8 and 9 billion PBMCs per donor were obtained by leukapheresis. The paper's findings and limits, for the study overall: Naive subsets generally had larger estimated clonotype richness than memory subsets. Sampling was restricted to blood, and TCR repertoires in tissue are likely to differ from TCR repertoires in blood. Higher generation probabilities were observed for clonotypes shared by all four sorted-subset donors than for non-shared clonotypes. Even with the large sequencing depth, rarefaction of the sorted-subset datasets indicated that sequencing was incomplete. The small number of donors limited the genetic and exposure-history diversity represented. About 4.5% of naive CD4, 3.5% of naive CD8, around 2.3% of memory CD4, and approximately 0.4% of memory CD8 clonotypes were shared across a few donors. Pairwise subsampling led to the expectation that sequencing depth would affect the degree of clonotype sharing among donors.

Measured from the cysteine to the phenylalanine, the CDR3 is 15 residues long. Kept here is only the CDR3 DNA, which spans 45 bases and is read in frame from base 1. In the germline V gene, CDR1 corresponds to SGHDN and CDR2 to FVKESK. TCR CDR3 regions were amplified from genomic DNA by multiplex PCR using the deep immunoSEQ assay. Genomic DNA extracted from each cell subset was distributed evenly over all wells of several immunoSEQ 96-well plates, and each plate served as one replicate. For sorted subsets, about 210 ng of genomic DNA, equivalent to roughly 30,000 T cell genomes, went into each replicate PCR. Purified libraries were quantified with a Qubit 3.0 fluorometer, sized on a Bioanalyzer 2100, and re-quantified with the KAPA Library Quantification kit. Every immunoSEQ 96-well plate was sequenced on a dedicated single-read 150-cycle Illumina NextSeq 550 flow cell. The authors processed their data as follows. Because the immunoSEQ output included only junctional sequences and no quality scores, the filtering could not be the same as the filtering used for full-length reads. To assign V/J genes and CDR3, sequences were annotated against IMGT germline references using PyIR, a Python wrapper for IgBLAST v1.9. Reads were filtered out if the reads had weak V/J assignments (E-value above 1e-6), no CDR3, stop codons, out-of-frame junctions, or ambiguous translated residues. V3J clonotypes were defined as sequences sharing the same inferred V gene, J gene, and CDR3 amino acid sequence. Percentage overlap between repertoires was computed as shared unique clonotypes divided by the size of the smaller repertoire. Three approaches were used to assess repertoire richness: RTK rarefaction, the Chao1 estimator, and Recon v2.1 estimates of unobserved clonotypes. OLGA was used to compute generation probabilities for all TCRbeta clonotypes that the gDNA method yielded from a handful of donors. What TCRdb holds here is the immuneACCESS table cut down to in-frame rearrangements. Part of the clones is not present; checked against another copy, under half of the missing clones reflect an unresolved V gene, and the others are unexplained. V and J calls and clone size follow that table, whereas D and trimming were derived from the DNA. The sample contains about 590,000 clones, just under 97% of them found a single time. 0.085% to 0.11% of the sample is held by the ten biggest clonotypes.

CD8 naive samples were CD45RO-negative cells positively selected for CCR7, giving a CD45RA+CCR7+ population that excluded TemRA cells. The donors were healthy, HIV-negative adults who had no recently reported acute infections or vaccinations. All donors were Caucasian adults living in Nashville, Tennessee, USA. Blood was obtained by leukapheresis, after which PBMCs were separated by Ficoll-Histopaque density gradient centrifugation and cryopreserved in liquid nitrogen vapor phase. Analytical flow cytometry was used to check the purity and quantity of every magnetically sorted T cell population. From each sorted fraction, genomic DNA was isolated and quantified by UV absorbance on a Nanodrop 2000c.

The chain joins TRBV14 to TRBJ2-5; 9 nucleotides in the junction match TRBD2. Matching the DNA end better, TRBJ2-7 makes the J call doubtful. Source material: naive CD8+ T cells sorted from blood. This specimen's cell subset or site label, interpreted: CD45RA+CCR7+. The sequence was obtained from a woman in her thirties in good health. The CDR3 amino acid sequence is: CASSQVAGAGYEQYF. The DNA sequence reads TGTGCCAGCAGCCAAGTAGCGGGAGCGGGCTACGAGCAGTACTTC.